The clone carrying this TCR beta chain was found a few times. The antigen is unknown. This entry comes from a study of identical twins. Study conclusions and caveats: Alpha sequences out of frame and shared by twins had excess low generation probability. Beta out-of-frame sequences displayed a weaker excess of sharing between twins. Beta clonotypes that were abundant in cord blood contained fewer insertions, a pattern absent from memory repertoires.

In TCRdb, the 5' RACE reads were re-called with MiXCR into one record per CDR3 protein. In the table there are roughly 690,000 distinct CDR3 sequences, roughly 6% of which are singletons. Germline V gene sequence: CDR1 DFQATT, CDR2 SNEGSKA (reference sequence). CDR3 size: 14 residues. V was clipped by 8 bases and J by 5 bases; unmatched bases: 13. Everyone who gave samples was a healthy Caucasian. The rearrangement uses TRBV20-1 and TRBJ2-7, with TRBD1 identical over 9 bases. Sequences were obtained from naive T cells sorted from blood. The source of this sequence is a man younger than 30 in good health. CDR3 DNA: TGCAGTAGTCTTGCCGGGACAGGGTGGGACGAGCAGTACTTC. This codes for CSSLAGTGWDEQYF.